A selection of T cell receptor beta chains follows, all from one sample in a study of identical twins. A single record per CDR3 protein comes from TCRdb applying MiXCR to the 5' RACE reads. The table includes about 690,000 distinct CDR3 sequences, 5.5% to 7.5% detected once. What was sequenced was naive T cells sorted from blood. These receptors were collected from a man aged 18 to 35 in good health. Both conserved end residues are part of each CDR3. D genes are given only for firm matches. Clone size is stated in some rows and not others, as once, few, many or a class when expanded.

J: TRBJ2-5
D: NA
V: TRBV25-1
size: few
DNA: TGTGCCAGCAGTGACACATACCAAGAGACCCAGTACTTC
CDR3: CASSDTYQETQYF

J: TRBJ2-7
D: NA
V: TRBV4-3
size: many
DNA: TGCGCCAGCAGCCAAGATCTCTGGACGGGGTACGAGCAGTACTTC
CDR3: CASSQDLWTGYEQYF

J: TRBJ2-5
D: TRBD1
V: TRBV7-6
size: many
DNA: TGTGCCAGCAGCAAAGACGGGACAGGGGAGACCCAGTACTTC
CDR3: CASSKDGTGETQYF

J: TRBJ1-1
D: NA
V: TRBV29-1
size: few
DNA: TGCAGCGTTCAAAACCTGCAGCAGGACACTGAAGCTTTCTTT
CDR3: CSVQNLQQDTEAFF

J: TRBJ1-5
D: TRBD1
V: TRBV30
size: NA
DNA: TGTGCCTGGAGCCTCGACAGGGGTAACAATCAGCCCCAGCATTTT
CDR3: CAWSLDRGNNQPQHF

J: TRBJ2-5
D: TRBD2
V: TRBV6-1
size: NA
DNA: TGTGCCAGCAGTAAGACTAGCGGGAGCATGCAAGAGACCCAGTACTTC
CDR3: CASSKTSGSMQETQYF

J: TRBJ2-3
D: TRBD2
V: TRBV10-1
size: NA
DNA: TGCGCCAGCTCTCCTACTGGGACTAGCGGGAGGGCCGCTAGCACAGATACGCAGTATTTT
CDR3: CASSPTGTSGRAASTDTQYF

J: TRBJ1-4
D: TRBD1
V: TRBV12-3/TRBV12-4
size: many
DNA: TGTGCCACCCAGAGACAGGGAAAGGAAAAACTGTTTTTT
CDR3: CATQRQGKEKLFF

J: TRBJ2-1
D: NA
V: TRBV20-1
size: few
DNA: TGCAGTGCGATCAGCGAGAGCTCCTACAATGAGCAGTTCTTC
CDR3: CSAISESSYNEQFF

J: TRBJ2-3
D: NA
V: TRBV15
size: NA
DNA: TGTGCCACCAGCAGGGCCCGAGCTGGGGGAGCTGGCGCAGATACGCAGTATTTT
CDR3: CATSRARAGGAGADTQYF

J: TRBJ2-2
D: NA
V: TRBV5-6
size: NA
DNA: TGTGCCAGCAGCTCTCCGGGACGGGCAGCCGGGGAGCTGTTTTTT
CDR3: CASSSPGRAAGELFF

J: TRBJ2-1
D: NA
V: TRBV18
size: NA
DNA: TGTGCCAGCTCACCACCGGCTCTCCAGCAGGGGTACAATGAGCAGTTCTTC
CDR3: CASSPPALQQGYNEQFF

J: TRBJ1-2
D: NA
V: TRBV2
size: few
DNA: TGTGCCAGCAGTTCGGGGGCAGACAGCTATGGCTACACCTTC
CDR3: CASSSGADSYGYTF

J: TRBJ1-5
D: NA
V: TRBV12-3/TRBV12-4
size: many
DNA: TGTGCCAGCAGTTCGACAGCACTAAATCAGCCCCAGCATTTT
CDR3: CASSSTALNQPQHF

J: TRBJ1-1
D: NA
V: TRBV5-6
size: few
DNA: TGTGCCAGCAGCTCAAACTGGGGGGCATCTGAAGCTTTCTTT
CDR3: CASSSNWGASEAFF

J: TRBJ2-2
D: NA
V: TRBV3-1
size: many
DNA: TGTGCCAGCAAACGGGAGACCGGGGAGCTGTTTTTT
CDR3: CASKRETGELFF

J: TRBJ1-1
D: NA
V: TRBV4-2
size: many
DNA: TGTGCCAGCAGCCAAATAGGGAACACTGAAGCTTTCTTT
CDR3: CASSQIGNTEAFF

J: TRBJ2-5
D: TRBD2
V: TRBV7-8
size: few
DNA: TGTGCCAGCAGCTTAGGTAGCGGGAGAGGCCAAGAGACCCAGTACTTC
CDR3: CASSLGSGRGQETQYF

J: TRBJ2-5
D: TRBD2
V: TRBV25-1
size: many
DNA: TGTGCCACTAGGACTAGTCAGGAGACCCAGTACTTC
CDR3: CATRTSQETQYF

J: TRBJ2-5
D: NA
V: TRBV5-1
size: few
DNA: TGCGCCAGCAGCTCGCAAGACAGAAACACCCAGTACTTC
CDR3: CASSSQDRNTQYF

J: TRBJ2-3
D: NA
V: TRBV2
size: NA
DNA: TGTGCCAGCCTACCTCAGGCGCAGTATTTT
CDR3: CASLPQAQYF

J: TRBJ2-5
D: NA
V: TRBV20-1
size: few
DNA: TGCAGTGCCGAGGAGCACCAAGAGACCCAGTACTTC
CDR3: CSAEEHQETQYF

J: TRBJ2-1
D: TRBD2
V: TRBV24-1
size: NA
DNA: TGTGCCACCAAGGCGGGGGGAACCTACAATGAGCAGTTCTTC
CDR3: CATKAGGTYNEQFF

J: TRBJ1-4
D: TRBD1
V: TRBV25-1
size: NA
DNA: TGTGCCAGCAGTGAGGGGACAGACGCAACTAATGAAAAACTGTTTTTT
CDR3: CASSEGTDATNEKLFF

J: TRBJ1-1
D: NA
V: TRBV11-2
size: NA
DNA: TGTGCCAGCAGCTTAAGAGACTTGCTGACTGAAGCTTTCTTT
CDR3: CASSLRDLLTEAFF

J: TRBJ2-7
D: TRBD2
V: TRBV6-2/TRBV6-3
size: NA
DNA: TGTGCCAGCAGTTCGTCTCCCGGGACTAGCGGGATCGGGCAGTACTTC
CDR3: CASSSSPGTSGIGQYF

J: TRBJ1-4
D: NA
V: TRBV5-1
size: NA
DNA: TGCGCCAGCAGCTTGGAAGCCTCCAATGAAAAACTGTTTTTT
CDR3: CASSLEASNEKLFF

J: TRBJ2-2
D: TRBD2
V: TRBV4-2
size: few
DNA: TGTGCCAGCAGCCAGGGGGCTGACAGGACTAGCGGGAGAATTGGCACCGGGGAGCTGTTTTTT
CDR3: CASSQGADRTSGRIGTGELFF

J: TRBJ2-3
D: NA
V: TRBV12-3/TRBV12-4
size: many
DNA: TGTGCCAGCAGTTTCGTAGGGTCTGATACGCAGTATTTT
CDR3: CASSFVGSDTQYF

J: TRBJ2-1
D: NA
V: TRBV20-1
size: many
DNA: TGCAGTGCTAGAGATCGGGGCAGCGAGAGCTCCTACAATGAGCAGTTCTTC
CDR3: CSARDRGSESSYNEQFF

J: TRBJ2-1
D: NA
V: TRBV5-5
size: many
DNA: TGTGCCAGCAGCTTGGCTGGGGTAGGGAGCTCCTACAATGAGCAGTTCTTC
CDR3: CASSLAGVGSSYNEQFF

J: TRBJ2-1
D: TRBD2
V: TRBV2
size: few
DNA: TGTGCCAGCATTTGGATTCTAGCGGACTACAATGAGCAGTTCTTC
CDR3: CASIWILADYNEQFF

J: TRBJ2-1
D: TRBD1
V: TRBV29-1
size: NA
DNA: TGCAGCGTCCCGGACAGGGGGCGGAATGAGCAGTTCTTC
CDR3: CSVPDRGRNEQFF

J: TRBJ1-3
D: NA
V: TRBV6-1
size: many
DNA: TGTGCCAGCAGGGCGGGATCTGGAAACACCATATATTTT
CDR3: CASRAGSGNTIYF

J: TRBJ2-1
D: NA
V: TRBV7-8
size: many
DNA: TGTGCCAGCAGCTTAGGACGAATAGACAATGAGCAGTTCTTC
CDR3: CASSLGRIDNEQFF

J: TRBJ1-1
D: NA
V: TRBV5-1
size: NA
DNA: TGCGCCAGCAGCTTGGTTCGGGGGTCTGAAGCTTTCTTT
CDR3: CASSLVRGSEAFF

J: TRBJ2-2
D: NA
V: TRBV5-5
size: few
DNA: TGTGCCAGCGTGGAGCAGCTAGTAAACACCGGGGAGCTGTTTTTT
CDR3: CASVEQLVNTGELFF

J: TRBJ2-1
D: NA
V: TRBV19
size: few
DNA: TGTGCCAGTAGTATAGGCGGCCCGGGTCCCCGAGCAGATGAGCAGTTCTTC
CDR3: CASSIGGPGPRADEQFF

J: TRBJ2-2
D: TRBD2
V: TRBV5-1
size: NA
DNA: TGCGCCCGGAGGATACCGGGACTAGCGGGAGGGGCCGGGGAGCTGTTTTTT
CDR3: CARRIPGLAGGAGELFF

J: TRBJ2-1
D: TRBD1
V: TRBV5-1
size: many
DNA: TGCGCCAGCAGTCCACGGACCCCGGGACAGGGATACAATGAGCAGTTCTTC
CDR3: CASSPRTPGQGYNEQFF

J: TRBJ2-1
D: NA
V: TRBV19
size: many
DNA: TGTGCCAGTAATCGACAGGTTGATTGGTATGAGCAGTTCTTC
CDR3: CASNRQVDWYEQFF

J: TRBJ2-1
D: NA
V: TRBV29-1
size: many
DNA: TGCAGCGTTGGGCGGGCTAGCTCCTACAATGAGCAGTTCTTC
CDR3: CSVGRASSYNEQFF

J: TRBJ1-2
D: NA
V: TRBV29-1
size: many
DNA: TGCAGCGTTGATCGGGTGGGAGAGCTCCTTTTAAATGGCTACACCTTC
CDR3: CSVDRVGELLLNGYTF

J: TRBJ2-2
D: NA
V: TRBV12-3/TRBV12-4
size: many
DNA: TGTGCCAGCACGGCACCCAACACCGGGGAGCTGTTTTTT
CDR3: CASTAPNTGELFF

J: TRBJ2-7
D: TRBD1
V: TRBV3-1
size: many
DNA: TGTGCCAGCAGCCGGAGGACAGGGGGCGGGAGGAAGCAGTACTTC
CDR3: CASSRRTGGGRKQYF

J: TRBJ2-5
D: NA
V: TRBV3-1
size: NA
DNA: TGTGCCAGCAGCCAACCGGGAATGGAGACCCAGTACTTC
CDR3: CASSQPGMETQYF

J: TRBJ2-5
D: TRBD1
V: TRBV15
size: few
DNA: TGTGCCACCAGCAGACCCATGGGGACAGGGCCCGAGACCCAGTACTTC
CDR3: CATSRPMGTGPETQYF

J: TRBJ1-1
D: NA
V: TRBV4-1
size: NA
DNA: TGCGCCAGCAGCCACTCGGGTCATACTGAAGCTTTCTTT
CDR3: CASSHSGHTEAFF

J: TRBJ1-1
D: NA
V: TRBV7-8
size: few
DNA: TGTGCCAGCACCCAATCATCAATGCGGAACACTGAAGCTTTCTTT
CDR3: CASTQSSMRNTEAFF

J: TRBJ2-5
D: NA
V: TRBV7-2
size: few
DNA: TGTGCCAGCAGCTTACGGGCGGGCCTGGAGACCCAGTACTTC
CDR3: CASSLRAGLETQYF